This TCR beta chain derives from a study of technical replicates of blood from a few donors. Germline trimming cut 2 bases from V and 8 bases from J; bases unmatched to any gene: 3. The CDR3 contains 14 residues. The germline CDR1 and CDR2 sequences are PRHDT and FYEKMQ (reference sequence). Some clones are missing from TCRdb's copy, which holds only in-frame ones; the method was immunoSEQ multiplex PCR. The profile shows about 82,000 clones, roughly 95% of them singletons. The chain employs TRBV13 and TRBJ1-4; 9 nucleotides line up with TRBD1. The source is a human donor in good health. The specimen sequenced was T cells isolated from PBMCs. The DNA for the CDR3 is TGTGCCAGCAGCTTATATGGACAGGGGGAAAAACTGTTTTTT. Protein: CASSLYGQGEKLFF.